This TCR beta chain derives from a study of somatic mutations in cytotoxic T cells in rheumatoid arthritis (dated by TCRdb to the late 2010s). Broadly, across the study: Sorted V beta1+ cells also underwent TCRB sequencing, and some V beta antibody-stained T-cell populations were flow-sorted at nearly 100% purity on a FACSAria II or Sony SH800. The study asked whether expanded CD8+ T-cell clones in newly diagnosed, untreated rheumatoid arthritis carry somatic mutations, and used TCRB deep sequencing to characterize clonality. TCRB deep sequencing covered about 60 patients with rheumatoid arthritis along with around 22 healthy controls. The median ages of the patient and control groups were essentially identical. What the study reported, not specific to this receptor: Viral specificity could not be ruled out by absence from virus-specific databases, and the antigen targets of the expanded CD8+ clones remained unknown. No adjustment for multiple comparisons was made for the slight TRBV07 underrepresentation in patients. CD8+ T-cell clonality in rheumatoid arthritis patients was not significantly different from that in age-matched healthy controls. The largest CD8+ clone made up more than 20% of CD8+ cells in about an eighth of the roughly 65 patients, and blood and synovial fluid shared several identical CD8+ TCRB sequences. Healthy controls showed no age-related increase in CD8+ clonality, whereas patients did (Spearman r ~ 0.49).

Buffy coats from some 20 blood donors served as healthy controls, a group that was 55% female with a median age of approximately 60 years (range roughly 21-75). Positive magnetic bead selection on an AutoMACS was used to isolate CD4+ and CD8+ cells, with flow cytometry used to check purity. Ficoll-Paque PLUS density gradient separation was used to isolate peripheral blood mononuclear cells. DNA from CD4-enriched, CD8-enriched or PBMC samples was extracted using Nucleospin Tissue or Tissue XS kits and then quantified on a Qubit 2.0 fluorometer. V is clipped by 5 bases and J by 5 bases, and the sequence between their germline boundaries is 16 bases long. Reading the germline V gene gives CDR1 MDHEN and CDR2 SYDVKM. Including the terminal cysteine and phenylalanine, the CDR3 comprises 15 residues. This entry keeps only the CDR3 DNA: 45 bases, framed from base 1. This clone was observed once. What antigen it recognizes has not been identified. No much larger clone exists at a distance of one base, and base qualities are not known.

Genomic DNA underwent TCRB CDR3 sequencing using the immunoSEQ assay. For the original study's pipeline: Only productive TCRB rearrangements were included in the analyses. Clonality was expressed as a Shannon entropy-based productive clonality index, with each clone defined by a unique TCRB CDR3 sequence. The template counts of each clone relative to the total templates per sample were used to calculate repertoire overlap between two samples. Flow cytometry-measured V-gene usage correlated with V-gene usage from TCRB sequencing, with a Spearman r of about 0.56. The clones in this table, taken by TCRdb from immuneACCESS, are in-frame only. Not every clone is retained; where verified, under half of the shortfall comes from an unresolved V gene, and the cause of the rest is unknown. V and J calls plus clone size are reproduced from that table; the DNA served to infer D and trimming. This sample lists over 10,000 clones; roughly four fifths were detected once. The top ten clones comprise 14% of the sample.

Sequences were obtained from CD8+ T cells sorted from blood. This receptor was identified in a woman aged 55-70 years in good health. The chain joins TRBV28 to TRBJ2-1; TRBD1 is a weak D gene call, 6 bases matching. The DNA sequence reads TGTGCCAGCAGTACCCACAGGGATCCTAACAATGAGCAGTTCTTC. It is translated as CASSTHRDPNNEQFF.